This section outlines one T cell receptor beta chain sequence together with its context. The sample comes from a study of blood T cell repertoires in COVID-19. Across the study: COVID-19 samples from acute and convalescent phases originated in the United States, Italy and Spain. PBMCs, B-cell-depleted T cells, or T cells provided the cDNA or gDNA that made up the material.

Authors' data handling: The assay estimated nucleated cells by amplifying reference gene primers. The repertoire was sequenced with immunoSEQ multiplex PCR; TCRdb's copy has only in-frame clones and lacks some. The V and J calls and clone size were taken over from that table, and D and trimming were inferred from the DNA. Of around 100,000 clones listed, around 66% were seen once; the top ten hold about 5.9%. V lost 3 bases to trimming and J lost 7 bases; unmatched junction nucleotides: 3. In germline, CDR1 is GTSNPN, CDR2 SVGIG (reference sequence). The CDR3 consists of 13 residues. Material for sequencing was peripheral blood. The rearrangement uses TRBV30 and TRBJ2-1, with 10 bases identical to TRBD1. The TCR sequence derives from an elderly man with acute or convalescent COVID-19. This CDR3 is CAWSRDRGNEQFF. The CDR3 DNA is TGTGCCTGGAGCAGGGACAGGGGTAATGAGCAGTTCTTC.